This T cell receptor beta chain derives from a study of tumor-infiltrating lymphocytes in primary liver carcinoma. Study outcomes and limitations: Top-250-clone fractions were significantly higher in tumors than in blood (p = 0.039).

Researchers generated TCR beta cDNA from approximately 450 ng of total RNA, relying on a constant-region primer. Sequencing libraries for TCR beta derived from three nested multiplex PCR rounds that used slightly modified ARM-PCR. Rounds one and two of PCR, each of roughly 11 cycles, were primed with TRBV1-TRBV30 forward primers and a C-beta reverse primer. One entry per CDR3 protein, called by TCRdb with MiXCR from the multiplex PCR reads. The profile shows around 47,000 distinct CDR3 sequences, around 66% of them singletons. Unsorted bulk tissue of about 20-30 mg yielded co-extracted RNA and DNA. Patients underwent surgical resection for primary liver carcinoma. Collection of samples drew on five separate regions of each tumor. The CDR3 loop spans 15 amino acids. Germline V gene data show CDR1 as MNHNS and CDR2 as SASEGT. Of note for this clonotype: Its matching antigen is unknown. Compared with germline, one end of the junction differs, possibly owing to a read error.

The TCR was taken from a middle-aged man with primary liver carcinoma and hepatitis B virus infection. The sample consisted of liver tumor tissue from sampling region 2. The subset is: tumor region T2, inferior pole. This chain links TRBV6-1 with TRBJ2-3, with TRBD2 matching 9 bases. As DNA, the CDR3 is TGTACCAGCGGTGAATCGTCTAGCGGGGCAGATACGCAGTATTTT. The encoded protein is CTSGESSSGADTQYF.